These T cell receptor beta chains were read from a single sample in a study of blood T cells in healthy people across ages. TCRdb redid the calling of the 5' RACE reads with MiXCR, one entry per CDR3 protein. The data contain approximately 800,000 distinct CDR3 sequences, roughly 50% of them singletons. Sequenced material: blood. The receptors were gathered from a man aged 35-49 years in good health. CDR3s include the opening cysteine and the closing phenylalanine or tryptophan. The D gene is left open where the match is weak.

d_gene | v_gene | CDR3aa
NA | TRBV6-1 | CASSPSTSPLWQETQYF
NA | TRBV5-1 | CASSLDRTKNYEQYF
NA | TRBV28 | CASSSPGSIEQYF
TRBD2 | TRBV27 | CASNGLAGMNAAHTQYF
TRBD2 | TRBV4-1 | CASSQDFGDRGVPTDTQYF
NA | TRBV2 | CASSGDGSAPPHF
TRBD2 | TRBV7-9 | CASSPGVGGGQYNEQFF
NA | TRBV7-9 | CASSLESREFF
NA | TRBV24-1 | CATSGSSYKEQFF
NA | TRBV28 | CASSLSRIETEAFF
TRBD1 | TRBV28 | CASSPGTGSGYTF
NA | TRBV5-6 | CASNQPLRETQYF
NA | TRBV29-1 | CSVETGDTQYF
NA | TRBV12-3/TRBV12-4 | CASSGQSSTDTQYF
NA | TRBV7-9 | CASSSTTFPYEQYF
TRBD2 | TRBV6-6 | CASSRPLAGGPSEQFF
TRBD2 | TRBV7-8 | CASSPLAGINTDTQYF
NA | TRBV20-1 | CSARAPALETQYF
TRBD2 | TRBV3-1 | CASSQGGLAGYEQYF
NA | TRBV7-2 | CASSLGYRRNTDTQYF
NA | TRBV10-3 | CAISRAGSTDTQYF
NA | TRBV20-1 | CSSQPSTDTQYF